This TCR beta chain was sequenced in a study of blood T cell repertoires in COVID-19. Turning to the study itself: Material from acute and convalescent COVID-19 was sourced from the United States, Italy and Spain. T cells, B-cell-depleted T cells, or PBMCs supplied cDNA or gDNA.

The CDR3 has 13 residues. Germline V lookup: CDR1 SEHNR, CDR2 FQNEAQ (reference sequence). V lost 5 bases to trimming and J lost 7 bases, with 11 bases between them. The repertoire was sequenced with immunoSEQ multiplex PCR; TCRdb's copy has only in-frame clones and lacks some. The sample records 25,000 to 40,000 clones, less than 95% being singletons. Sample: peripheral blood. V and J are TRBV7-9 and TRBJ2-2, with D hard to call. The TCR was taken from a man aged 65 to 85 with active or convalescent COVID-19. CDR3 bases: TGTGCCAGCAGCCCGGCTCGCGGCGGGGAGCTGTTTTTT. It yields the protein CASSPARGGELFF.